These T cell receptor beta chains were read from a single sample in a study of T cell responses to AZD1222 COVID-19 vaccine. The table came from immunoSEQ multiplex PCR; TCRdb's copy has only in-frame clones and leaves some out. The repertoire holds fewer than 90,000 clones, with about 90% as singletons. The source was peripheral blood, collected 28 days after the second AZD1222 dose. The source is an adult who received the AZD1222 COVID-19 vaccine. Both conserved end residues are part of each CDR3. A D gene is named only where the DNA matches it firmly. Clone size is not always given. Where it is, it says once, few, many or a class for expanded clones.

clone_size j_call d_call v_call cdr3_length cdr3_aa cdr3_nt
NA TRBJ1-4 NA TRBV28 12 CASSLFDEKLFF TGTGCCAGCAGTTTATTTGACGAAAAACTGTTTTTT
NA TRBJ1-2 NA TRBV25-1 11 CASRSGYGYTF TGTGCCAGCCGTAGTGGATATGGCTACACCTTC
NA TRBJ1-4 NA TRBV4-1 14 CASSQEEHRVGLFF TGCGCCAGCAGCCAAGAAGAGCACAGGGTAGGACTGTTTTTT
NA TRBJ1-1 TRBD1 TRBV28 16 CASTPGGGPMNTEAFF TGTGCCAGCACCCCAGGGGGGGGGCCCATGAACACTGAAGCTTTCTTT
NA TRBJ2-2 TRBD1 TRBV7-2 15 CASSSRTGVYGELFF TGTGCCAGCAGCTCGAGGACAGGGGTATACGGGGAGCTGTTTTTT
NA TRBJ1-2 TRBD1 TRBV2 17 CASSVRTLRQGDYGYTF TGTGCCAGCAGTGTACGCACCTTAAGACAGGGGGACTATGGCTACACCTTC
NA TRBJ1-2 NA TRBV6-1 13 CASSEVALRGYTF TGTGCCAGCAGTGAAGTGGCCCTGAGGGGCTACACCTTC
NA TRBJ1-6 TRBD1 TRBV28 16 CASSTGGSTYNSPLHF TGTGCCAGCAGTACAGGGGGGAGTACCTATAATTCACCCCTCCACTTT
NA TRBJ1-6 NA TRBV30 13 CAWSLTLDSPLHF TGTGCCTGGAGTCTAACCCTAGATTCACCCCTCCACTTT
NA TRBJ2-7 NA TRBV5-6 15 CASSFGAGPQYEQYF TGTGCCAGCAGCTTTGGCGCCGGTCCTCAATACGAGCAGTACTTC
NA TRBJ1-6 NA TRBV5-1 14 CASSYGGIGSPLHF TGCGCCAGCAGCTACGGGGGGATAGGGTCACCCCTCCACTTT
NA TRBJ2-7 NA TRBV28 14 CASSPGASSYEQYF TGTGCCAGCAGTCCGGGAGCTAGCTCCTACGAGCAGTACTTC
NA TRBJ1-6 NA TRBV5-6 16 CASSLYGWGGNSPLHF TGTGCCAGCAGTTTATATGGGTGGGGTGGTAATTCACCCCTCCACTTT
NA TRBJ2-4 TRBD1 TRBV29-1 15 CSVVRQGASKNIQYF TGCAGCGTTGTGCGACAGGGGGCGTCCAAAAACATTCAGTACTTC
once TRBJ2-1 NA TRBV12-3/TRBV12-4 12 CASSFPQSTQFF TGTGCCAGCAGTTTCCCCCAGTCGACGCAGTTCTTC
NA TRBJ2-3 NA TRBV24-1 16 CATSDPKSWPTDTQYF TGTGCCACCAGTGATCCGAAATCGTGGCCCACAGATACGCAGTATTTT
few TRBJ1-2 NA TRBV20-1 13 CSASSLSRYGYTF TGCAGTGCTAGTTCCCTGTCGAGGTATGGCTACACCTTC
NA TRBJ1-2 TRBD1 TRBV6-5 15 CASSNRGDGNYGYTF TGTGCCAGCAGCAACAGGGGAGACGGGAACTATGGCTACACCTTC
NA TRBJ2-7 TRBD1 TRBV5-1 13 CASSFTGVNEQYF TGCGCCAGCAGCTTCACAGGGGTGAACGAGCAGTACTTC
NA TRBJ1-5 NA TRBV28 18 CASSPHPFKGGSSQPQHF TGTGCCAGCAGTCCCCACCCCTTCAAAGGGGGTTCCTCTCAGCCCCAGCATTTT
NA TRBJ1-2 NA TRBV7-2 14 CASRSGQWRFGYTF TGTGCCAGCAGGTCTGGACAGTGGAGGTTTGGCTACACCTTC
NA TRBJ1-1 NA TRBV3-1/TRBV3-2 16 CASSPRFRTPNTEAFF TGTGCCAGCAGCCCGCGATTCCGGACACCTAACACTGAAGCTTTCTTT
NA TRBJ1-3 NA TRBV4-1 17 CASSQTLSHSSGNTIYF TGCGCCAGCAGCCAGACTCTTTCCCATTCCTCTGGAAACACCATATATTTT
NA TRBJ2-3 TRBD2 TRBV24-1 17 CATSDSVLAGNTDTQYF TGTGCCACCAGTGATTCGGTACTAGCGGGAAACACAGATACGCAGTATTTT